The entry below gives a single T cell receptor (beta chain) sequence along with its context. This sample is drawn from a study of blood T cell repertoires in COVID-19. Study context: COVID-19 samples, acute and convalescent, were from the United States, Italy and Spain.

V was shortened by 5 bases and J by 4 bases, with 21 bases between the two germline ends. The germline V gene encodes CDR1 MNHEY and CDR2 SVGEGT. The CDR3 totals 17 residues. Original analysis: Amplification with reference gene primers provided the estimates of nucleated cell counts. Profiled with immunoSEQ multiplex PCR; TCRdb holds only in-frame clones, not every one. V and J calls plus clone size are reproduced from that table; the DNA served to infer D and trimming. The sample holds about 110,000 clones, about 89% seen once. Sequenced material: peripheral blood. This receptor was identified in a woman aged 30 to 39 with acute or convalescent COVID-19. The gene calls are TRBV6-2 or TRBV6-3 and TRBJ2-1, with D possibly matching TRBD2 (7 bases). In DNA, the CDR3 is TGTGCCAGCAGTACCCAGAGGATGGGGGGGGCATACAATGAGCAGTTCTTC. It codes for CASSTQRMGGAYNEQFF.